The sequence of this T cell receptor (beta chain) was determined in a study of Ad26.COV2.S vaccination and SARS-CoV-2 variants. Study findings and constraints: Higher spike-specific TCR breadth was found in vaccine recipients than in placebo recipients.

In the case of this clone: The antigen is not known.

The treatment denotes: some 20 received Ad26.COV2.S at low or high dose, single or two shots; roughly five received placebo; per-sample allocation not given. Specimen acquisition occurred on day 63 following the initial vaccine or placebo injection. The CDR3 covers 15 residues. CDR1 and CDR2 from the germline V gene are SNHLY and FYNNEI. The V and J ends lost 4 bases and 2 bases respectively, with 12 bases between them. Sequencing was performed with immunoSEQ multiplex PCR; in TCRdb, only in-frame clones are kept and a portion is missing. This sample has 300,000 to 350,000 clones; roughly 90% occur once, and the top ten carry 4.5% to 5.5%.

This sample comprised peripheral blood, obtained in a trial of Ad26.COV2.S vaccine versus placebo. This receptor was obtained from a person aged 18 to 59 who received the Ad26.COV2.S COVID-19 vaccine or a placebo. The chain recombines TRBV2 with TRBJ1-5, with D unclear. The CDR3 nucleotides are TGTGCCAGCAGTGTGATTCGAAGGGGCAATCAGCCCCAGCATTTT. It specifies CASSVIRRGNQPQHF.